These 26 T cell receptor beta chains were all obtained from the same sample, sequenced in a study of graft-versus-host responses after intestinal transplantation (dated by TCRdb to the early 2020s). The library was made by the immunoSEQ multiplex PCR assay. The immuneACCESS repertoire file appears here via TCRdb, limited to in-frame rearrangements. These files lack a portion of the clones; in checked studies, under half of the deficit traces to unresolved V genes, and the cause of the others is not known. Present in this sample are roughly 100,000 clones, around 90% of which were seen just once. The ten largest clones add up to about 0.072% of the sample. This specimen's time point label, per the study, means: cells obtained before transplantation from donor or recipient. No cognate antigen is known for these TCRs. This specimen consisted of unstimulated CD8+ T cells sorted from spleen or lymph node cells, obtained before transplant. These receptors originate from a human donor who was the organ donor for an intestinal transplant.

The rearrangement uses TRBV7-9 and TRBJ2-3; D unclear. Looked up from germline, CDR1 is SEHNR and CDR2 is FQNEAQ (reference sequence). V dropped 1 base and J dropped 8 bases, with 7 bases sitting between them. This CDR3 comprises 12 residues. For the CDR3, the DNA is TGTGCCAGCAGCTTAGGTCCCGTTACGCAGTATTTT. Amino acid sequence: CASSLGPVTQYF.

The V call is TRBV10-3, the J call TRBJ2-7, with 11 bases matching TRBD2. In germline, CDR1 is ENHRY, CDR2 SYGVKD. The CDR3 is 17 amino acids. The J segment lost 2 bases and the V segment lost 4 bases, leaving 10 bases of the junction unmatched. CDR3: CAISGPSTSGGTYEQYF. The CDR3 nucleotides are TGTGCCATCAGTGGACCCTCCACTAGCGGGGGTACCTACGAGCAGTACTTC.

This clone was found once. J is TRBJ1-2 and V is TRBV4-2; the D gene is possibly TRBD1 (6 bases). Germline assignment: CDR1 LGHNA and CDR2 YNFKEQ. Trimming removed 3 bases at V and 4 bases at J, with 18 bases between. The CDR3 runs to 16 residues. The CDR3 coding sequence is TGTGCCAGCAGCCACAACGACAGGCCAAGATCCTATGGCTACACCTTC. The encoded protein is CASSHNDRPRSYGYTF.

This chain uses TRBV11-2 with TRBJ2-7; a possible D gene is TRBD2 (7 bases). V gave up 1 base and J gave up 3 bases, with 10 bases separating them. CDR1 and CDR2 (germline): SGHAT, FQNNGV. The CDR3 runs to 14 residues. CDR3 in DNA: TGTGCCAGCAGCTTAGCGGGGGGCGGCTACGAGCAGTACTTC. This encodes CASSLAGGGYEQYF.

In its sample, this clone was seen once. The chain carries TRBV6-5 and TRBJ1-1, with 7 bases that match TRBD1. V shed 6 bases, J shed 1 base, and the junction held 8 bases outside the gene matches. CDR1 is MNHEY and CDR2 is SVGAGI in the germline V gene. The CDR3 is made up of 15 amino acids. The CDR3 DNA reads TGTGCCAGCAGCCTAACTCACAGGGGGAACACTGAAGCTTTCTTT. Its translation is CASSLTHRGNTEAFF.

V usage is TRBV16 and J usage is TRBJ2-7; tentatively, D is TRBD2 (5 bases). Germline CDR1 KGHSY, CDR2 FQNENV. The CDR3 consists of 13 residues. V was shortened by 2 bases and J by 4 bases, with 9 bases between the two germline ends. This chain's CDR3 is CASSQNSGYEQYF. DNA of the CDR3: TGTGCCAGCAGCCAAAACTCGGGGTACGAGCAGTACTTC.

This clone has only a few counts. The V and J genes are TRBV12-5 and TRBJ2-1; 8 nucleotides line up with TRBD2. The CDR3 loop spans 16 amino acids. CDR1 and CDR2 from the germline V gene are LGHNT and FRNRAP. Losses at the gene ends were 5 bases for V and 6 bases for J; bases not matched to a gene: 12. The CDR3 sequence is CASGESGLDGPNEQFF. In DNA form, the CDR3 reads TGTGCTAGTGGTGAATCGGGACTAGATGGCCCCAATGAGCAGTTCTTC. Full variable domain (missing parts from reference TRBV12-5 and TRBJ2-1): DARVTQTPRHKVTEMGQEVTMRCQPILGHNTVFWYRQTMMQGLELLAYFRNRAPLDDSGMPKDRFSAEMPDATLATLKIQPSEPRDSAVYFCASGESGLDGPNEQFFGPGTRLTVL.

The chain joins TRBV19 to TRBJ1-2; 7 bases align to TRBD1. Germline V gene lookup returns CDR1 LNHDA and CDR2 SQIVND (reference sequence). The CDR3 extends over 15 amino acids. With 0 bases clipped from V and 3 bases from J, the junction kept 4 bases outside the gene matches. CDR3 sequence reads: CASSIDRGSYYGYTF. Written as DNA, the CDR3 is TGTGCCAGTAGTATAGACAGGGGGTCTTACTATGGCTACACCTTC. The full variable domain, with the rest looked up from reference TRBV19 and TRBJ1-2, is DGGITQSPKYLFRKEGQNVTLSCEQNLNHDAMYWYRQDPGQGLRLIYYSQIVNDFQKGDIAEGYSVSREKKESFPLTVTSAQKNPTAFYLCASSIDRGSYYGYTFGSGTRLTVV.

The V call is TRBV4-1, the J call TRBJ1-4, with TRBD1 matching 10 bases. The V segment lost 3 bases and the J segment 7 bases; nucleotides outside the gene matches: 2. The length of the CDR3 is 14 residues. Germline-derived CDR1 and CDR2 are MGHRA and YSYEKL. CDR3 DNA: TGCGCCAGCAGCCAGAGGGACAGGGGTGAAAAACTGTTTTTT. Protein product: CASSQRDRGEKLFF.

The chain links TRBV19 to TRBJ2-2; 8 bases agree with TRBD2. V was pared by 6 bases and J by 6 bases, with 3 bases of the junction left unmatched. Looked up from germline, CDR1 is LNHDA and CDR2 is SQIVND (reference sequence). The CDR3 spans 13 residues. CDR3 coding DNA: TGTGCCAGTAGCCACGGGGGGGCCGGGGAGCTGTTTTTT. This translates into CASSHGGAGELFF.

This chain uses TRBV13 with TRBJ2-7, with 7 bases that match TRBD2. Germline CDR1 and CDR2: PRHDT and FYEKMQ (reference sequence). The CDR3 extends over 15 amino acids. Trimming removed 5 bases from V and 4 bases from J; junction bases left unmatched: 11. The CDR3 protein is CASSGGVGGLYEQYF. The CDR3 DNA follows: TGTGCCAGCAGCGGGGGGGTCGGGGGGTTATACGAGCAGTACTTC. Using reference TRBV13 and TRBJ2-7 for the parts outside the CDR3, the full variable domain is AAGVIQSPRHLIKEKRETATLKCYPIPRHDTVYWYQQGPGQDPQFLISFYEKMQSDKGSIPDRFSAQQFSDYHSELNMSSLELGDSALYFCASSGGVGGLYEQYFGPGTRLTVT.

CDR3 sequence reads: CASRPWTSERHEQFF. In DNA, the CDR3 is TGTGCCAGCAGGCCTTGGACTAGCGAGCGGCATGAGCAGTTCTTC. J is TRBJ2-1 and V is TRBV28, with 9 bases that match TRBD2. Losses at the gene ends were 6 bases for V and 8 bases for J; bases not matched to a gene: 11. The CDR3 is made up of 15 amino acids. Germline-derived CDR1 and CDR2 are MDHEN and SYDVKM.

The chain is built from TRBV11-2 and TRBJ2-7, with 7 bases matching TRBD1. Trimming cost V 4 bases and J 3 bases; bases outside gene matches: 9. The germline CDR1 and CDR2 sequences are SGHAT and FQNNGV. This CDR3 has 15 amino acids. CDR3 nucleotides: TGTGCCAGCAGCTCCTTCTGGGACAGATACTACGAGCAGTACTTC. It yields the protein CASSSFWDRYYEQYF.

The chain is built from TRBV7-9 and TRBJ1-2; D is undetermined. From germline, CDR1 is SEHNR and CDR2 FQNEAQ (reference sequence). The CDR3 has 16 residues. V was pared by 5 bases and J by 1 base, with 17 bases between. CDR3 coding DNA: TGTGCCAGCAGCCAACAGCTGGGCACCTTTAACTATGGCTACACCTTC. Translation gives CASSQQLGTFNYGYTF.

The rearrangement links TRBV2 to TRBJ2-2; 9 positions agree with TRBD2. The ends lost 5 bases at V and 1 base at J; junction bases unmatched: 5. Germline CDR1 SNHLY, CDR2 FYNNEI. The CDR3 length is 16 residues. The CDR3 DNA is TGTGCCAGCAGTTCAAATAGCGGGAGGAACACCGGGGAGCTGTTTTTT. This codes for CASSSNSGRNTGELFF.

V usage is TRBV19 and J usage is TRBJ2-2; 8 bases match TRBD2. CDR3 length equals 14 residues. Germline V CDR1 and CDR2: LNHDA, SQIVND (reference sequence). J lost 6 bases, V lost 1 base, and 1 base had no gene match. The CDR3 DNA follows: TGTGCCAGTAGTATAGCGGGGGGGCCCGGGGAGCTGTTTTTT. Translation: CASSIAGGPGELFF.

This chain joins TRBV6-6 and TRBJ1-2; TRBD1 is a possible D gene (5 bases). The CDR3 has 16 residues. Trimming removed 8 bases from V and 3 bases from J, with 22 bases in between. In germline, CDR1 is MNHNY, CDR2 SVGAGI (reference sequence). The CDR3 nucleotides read TGTGCCAGCTTATTCTGGAACCCTCAAGGGGACTATGGCTACACCTTC. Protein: CASLFWNPQGDYGYTF.

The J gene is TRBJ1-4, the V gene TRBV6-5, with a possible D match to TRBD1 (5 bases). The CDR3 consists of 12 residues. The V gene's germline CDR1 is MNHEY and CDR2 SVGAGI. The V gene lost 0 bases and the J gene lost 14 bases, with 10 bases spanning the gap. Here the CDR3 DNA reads TGTGCCAGCAGTTACTCCGGGGGAATGCTGTTTTTT. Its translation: CASSYSGGMLFF.

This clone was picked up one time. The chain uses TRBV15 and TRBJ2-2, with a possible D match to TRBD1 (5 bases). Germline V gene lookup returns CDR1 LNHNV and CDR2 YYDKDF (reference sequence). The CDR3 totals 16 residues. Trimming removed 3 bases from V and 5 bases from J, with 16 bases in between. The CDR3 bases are TGTGCCACCAGCAGTTTAGACAGAACGCAAACCGGGGAGCTGTTTTTT. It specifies CATSSLDRTQTGELFF.

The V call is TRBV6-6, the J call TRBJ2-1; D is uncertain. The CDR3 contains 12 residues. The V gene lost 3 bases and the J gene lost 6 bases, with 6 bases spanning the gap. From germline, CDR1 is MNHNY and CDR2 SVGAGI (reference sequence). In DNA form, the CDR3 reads TGTGCCAGCAGTTATGTCATCAATGAGCAGTTCTTC. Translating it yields CASSYVINEQFF.

Written as DNA, the CDR3 is TGTGCCAGCAGTGAATTTGGGGCCCATAGCGGGGGGGCATCAGATACGCAGTATTTT. It yields the protein CASSEFGAHSGGASDTQYF. The chain has TRBV6-1 and TRBJ2-3; 11 bases are a match to TRBD2. The CDR3 covers 19 residues. V dropped 2 bases and J dropped 4; count of bases not matched to a gene: 14. Germline V CDR1 and CDR2: MNHNS, SASEGT.

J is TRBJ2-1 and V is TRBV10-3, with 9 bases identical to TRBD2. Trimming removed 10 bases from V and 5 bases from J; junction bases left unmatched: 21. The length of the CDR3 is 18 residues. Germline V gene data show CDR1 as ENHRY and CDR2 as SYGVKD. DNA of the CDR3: TGTGCCAGCAACCACCGGGGGGGTAGCGGGAGTGCGGACAATGAGCAGTTCTTC. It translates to CASNHRGGSGSADNEQFF.

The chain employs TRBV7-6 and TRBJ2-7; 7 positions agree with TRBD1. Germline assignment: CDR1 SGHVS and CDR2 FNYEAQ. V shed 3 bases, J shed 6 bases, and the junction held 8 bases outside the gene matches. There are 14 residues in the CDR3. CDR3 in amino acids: CASSFGYRGSEQYF. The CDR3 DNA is TGTGCCAGCAGCTTCGGATACAGGGGAAGCGAGCAGTACTTC.

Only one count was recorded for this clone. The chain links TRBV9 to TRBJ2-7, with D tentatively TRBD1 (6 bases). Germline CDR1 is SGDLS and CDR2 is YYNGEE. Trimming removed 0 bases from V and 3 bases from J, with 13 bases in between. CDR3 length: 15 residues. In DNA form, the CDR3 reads TGTGCCAGCAGCGTAGCTCCGGGACAAAACTACGAGCAGTACTTC. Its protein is CASSVAPGQNYEQYF.

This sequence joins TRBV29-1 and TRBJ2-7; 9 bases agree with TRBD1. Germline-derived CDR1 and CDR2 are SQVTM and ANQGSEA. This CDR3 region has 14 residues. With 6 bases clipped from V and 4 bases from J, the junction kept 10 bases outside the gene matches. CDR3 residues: CSVETGGSSYEQYF. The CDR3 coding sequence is TGCAGCGTAGAGACAGGGGGAAGCTCATACGAGCAGTACTTC.

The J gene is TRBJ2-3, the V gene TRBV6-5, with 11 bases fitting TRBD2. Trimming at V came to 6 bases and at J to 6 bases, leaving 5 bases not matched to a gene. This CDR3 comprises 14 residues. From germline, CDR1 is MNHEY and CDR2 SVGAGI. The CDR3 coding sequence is TGTGCCAGCAGCCTAGCGGGGGGTATGGATACGCAGTATTTT. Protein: CASSLAGGMDTQYF.